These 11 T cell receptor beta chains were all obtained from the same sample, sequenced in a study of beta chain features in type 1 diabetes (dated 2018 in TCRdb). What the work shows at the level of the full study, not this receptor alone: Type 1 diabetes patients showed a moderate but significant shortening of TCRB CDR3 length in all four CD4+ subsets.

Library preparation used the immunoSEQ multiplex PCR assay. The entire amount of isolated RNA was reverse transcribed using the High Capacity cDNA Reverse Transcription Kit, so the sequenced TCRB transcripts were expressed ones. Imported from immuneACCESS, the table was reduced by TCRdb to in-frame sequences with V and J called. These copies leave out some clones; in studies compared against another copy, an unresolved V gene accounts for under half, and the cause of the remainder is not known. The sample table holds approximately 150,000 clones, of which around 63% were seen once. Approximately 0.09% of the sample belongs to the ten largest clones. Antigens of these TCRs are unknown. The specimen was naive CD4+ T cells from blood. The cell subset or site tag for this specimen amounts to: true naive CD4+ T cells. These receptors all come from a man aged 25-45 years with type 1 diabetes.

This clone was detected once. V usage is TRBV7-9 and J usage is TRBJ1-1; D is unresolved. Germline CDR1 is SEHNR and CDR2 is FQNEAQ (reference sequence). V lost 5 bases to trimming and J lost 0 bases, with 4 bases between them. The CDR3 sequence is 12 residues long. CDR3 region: CASSRVNTEAFF. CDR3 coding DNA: TGTGCCAGCAGCCGGGTGAACACTGAAGCTTTCTTT.

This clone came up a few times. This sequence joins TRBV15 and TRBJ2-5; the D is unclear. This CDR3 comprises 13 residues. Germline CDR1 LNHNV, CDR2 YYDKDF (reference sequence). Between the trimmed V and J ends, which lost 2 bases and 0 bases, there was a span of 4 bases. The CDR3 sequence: CATSRKYQETQYF. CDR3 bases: TGTGCCACCAGCAGAAAGTACCAAGAGACCCAGTACTTC.

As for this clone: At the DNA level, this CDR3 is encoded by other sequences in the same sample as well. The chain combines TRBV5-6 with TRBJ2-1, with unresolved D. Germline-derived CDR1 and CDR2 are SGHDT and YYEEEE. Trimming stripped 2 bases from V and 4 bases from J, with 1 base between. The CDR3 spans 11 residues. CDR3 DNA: TGTGCCAGCAGCTTATACAATGAGCAGTTCTTC. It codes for CASSLYNEQFF.

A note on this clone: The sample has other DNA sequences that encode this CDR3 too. CDR3 in amino acids: CAWSGGGETQYF. CDR3 DNA sequence: TGTGCCTGGAGTGGGGGAGGGGAGACCCAGTACTTC. V gene TRBV30 combines with J gene TRBJ2-5; 7 positions agree with TRBD2. Looked up from germline, CDR1 is GTSNPN and CDR2 is SVGIG (reference sequence). The length of the CDR3 is 12 residues. V shed 1 base, J shed 5 bases, and the junction held 1 base outside the gene matches. Based on the CDR3 plus reference TRBV30 and TRBJ2-5, the full variable domain is SQTIHQWPATLVQPVGSPLSLECTVEGTSNPNLYWYRQAAGRGLQLLFYSVGIGQISSEVPQNLSASRPQDRQFILSSKKLLLSDSGFYLCAWSGGGETQYFGPGTRLLVL.

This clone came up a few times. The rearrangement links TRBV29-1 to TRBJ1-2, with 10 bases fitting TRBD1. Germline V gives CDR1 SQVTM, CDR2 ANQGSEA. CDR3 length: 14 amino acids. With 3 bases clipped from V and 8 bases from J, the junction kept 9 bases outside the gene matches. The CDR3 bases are TGCAGCGTTGAGACGGGACAGGGGATTGGAGGCTACACCTTC. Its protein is CSVETGQGIGGYTF. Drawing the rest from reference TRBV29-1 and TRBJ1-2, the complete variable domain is SAVISQKPSRDICQRGTSLTIQCQVDSQVTMMFWYRQQPGQSLTLIATANQGSEATYESGFVIDKFPISRPNLTFSTLTVSNMSPEDSSIYLCSVETGQGIGGYTFGSGTRLTVV.

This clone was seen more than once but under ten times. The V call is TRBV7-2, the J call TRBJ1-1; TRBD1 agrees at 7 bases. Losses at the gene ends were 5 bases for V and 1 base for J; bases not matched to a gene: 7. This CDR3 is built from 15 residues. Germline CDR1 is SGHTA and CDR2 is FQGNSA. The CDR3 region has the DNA TGTGCCAGCAGCCCGACAGGGAATGAGAACACTGAAGCTTTCTTT. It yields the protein CASSPTGNENTEAFF.

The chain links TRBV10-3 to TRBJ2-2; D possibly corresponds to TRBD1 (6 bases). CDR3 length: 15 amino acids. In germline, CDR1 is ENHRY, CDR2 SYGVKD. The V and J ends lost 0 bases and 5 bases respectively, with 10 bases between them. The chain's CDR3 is CAISESGTLTGELFF. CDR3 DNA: TGTGCCATCAGTGAGTCCGGGACACTAACCGGGGAGCTGTTTTTT.

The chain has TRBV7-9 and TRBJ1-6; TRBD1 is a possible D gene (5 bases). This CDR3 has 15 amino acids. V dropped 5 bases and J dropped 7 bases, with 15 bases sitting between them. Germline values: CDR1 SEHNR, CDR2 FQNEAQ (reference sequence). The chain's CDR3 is CASSAQGEVNSPLHF. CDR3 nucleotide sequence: TGTGCCAGCAGCGCGCAGGGTGAGGTGAATTCACCCCTCCACTTT.

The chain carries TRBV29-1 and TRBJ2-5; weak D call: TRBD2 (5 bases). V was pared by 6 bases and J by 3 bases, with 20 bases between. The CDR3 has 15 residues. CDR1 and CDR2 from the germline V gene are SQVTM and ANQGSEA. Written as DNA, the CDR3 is TGCAGCGTGTCTGGCGGCAGCGGTCTGAAAGAGACCCAGTACTTC. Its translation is CSVSGGSGLKETQYF.

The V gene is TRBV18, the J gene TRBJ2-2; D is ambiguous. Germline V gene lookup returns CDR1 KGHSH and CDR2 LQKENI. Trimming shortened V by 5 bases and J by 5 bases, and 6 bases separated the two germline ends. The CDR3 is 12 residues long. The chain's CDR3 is CASSGETGELFF. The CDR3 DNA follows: TGTGCCAGCTCAGGAGAAACCGGGGAGCTGTTTTTT. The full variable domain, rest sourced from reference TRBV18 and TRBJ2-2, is NAGVMQNPRHLVRRRGQEARLRCSPMKGHSHVYWYRQLPEEGLKFMVYLQKENIIDESGMPKERFSAEFPKEGPSILRIQQVVRGDSAAYFCASSGETGELFFGEGSRLTVL.

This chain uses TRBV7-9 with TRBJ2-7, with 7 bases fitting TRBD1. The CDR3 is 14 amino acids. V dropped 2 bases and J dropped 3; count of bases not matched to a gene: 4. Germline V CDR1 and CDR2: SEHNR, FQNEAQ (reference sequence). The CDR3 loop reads CASSLTTGNYEQYF. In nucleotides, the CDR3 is TGTGCCAGCAGCTTAACGACAGGGAACTACGAGCAGTACTTC.